The 32 T cell receptor beta chains presented below share a single source sample, sequenced in a study of Graves' ophthalmopathy and Graves' hyperthyroidism. RNA transcripts served as template for amplifying TCR beta CDR3 sequences. The authors performed first-round RT-PCR with HTBI primers and then a second-round multiplex PCR. MiXCR, applied by TCRdb to the multiplex PCR reads, yields one record per CDR3 protein. The profile shows 650,000 to 800,000 distinct CDR3 sequences, under 50% of them singletons. The sequenced sample was peripheral blood. The receptors here all came from an adult man with Graves' ophthalmopathy.

V usage is TRBV29-1 and J usage is TRBJ1-1; D call uncertain. CDR3 length: 13 amino acids. Germline V CDR1 and CDR2: SQVTM, ANQGSEA. V gave up 4 bases and J gave up 6 bases, with 15 bases separating them. For the CDR3, the DNA is TGCAGCGTTGGGGGAGCGAGGGTCGCTGAAGCTTTCTTT. Translation: CSVGGARVAEAFF.

This clonotype appeared a few times. This chain joins TRBV3-1 and TRBJ2-2; 11 nucleotides align to TRBD2. Germline loops: CDR1 LGHDT, CDR2 YNNKEL (reference sequence). This CDR3 contains 18 residues. V shed 1 base and J 6 bases; nucleotides not matched to a gene: 10. Written as DNA, the CDR3 is TGTGCCAGCAGCCAAGTGTCTAGCGGGAGGTCGGTAGCCGGGGAGCTGTTTTTT. The encoded protein is CASSQVSSGRSVAGELFF.

This clonotype was recorded at least ten times. The rearrangement uses TRBV19 and TRBJ2-5; D is uncertain. The CDR3 loop spans 14 amino acids. From germline, CDR1 is LNHDA and CDR2 SQIVND (reference sequence). V was pared by 8 bases and J by 5 bases, with 18 bases between. CDR3 residues: CASSGPPGWETQYF. CDR3 bases: TGTGCCAGTTCCGGACCCCCTGGATGGGAGACCCAGTACTTC. The variable domain in full, completed from reference TRBV19 and TRBJ2-5, reads DGGITQSPKYLFRKEGQNVTLSCEQNLNHDAMYWYRQDPGQGLRLIYYSQIVNDFQKGDIAEGYSVSREKKESFPLTVTSAQKNPTAFYLCASSGPPGWETQYFGPGTRLLVL.

This clonotype appeared many times. The chain joins TRBV5-1 to TRBJ1-1; D is ambiguous. The CDR3 totals 15 residues. V lost 0 bases and J lost 4, with 13 bases in between. Germline V gene sequence: CDR1 SGHRS, CDR2 YFSETQ. The CDR3, as DNA: TGCGCCAGCAGCTTGGTAAGGCTCGGGAGCACTGAAGCTTTCTTT. Translation gives CASSLVRLGSTEAFF.

Many counts were recorded for this clonotype. The rearrangement joins TRBV20-1 to TRBJ2-7, with 7 bases that match TRBD1. The CDR3 totals 13 residues. The germline CDR1 and CDR2 sequences are DFQATT and SNEGSKA (reference sequence). Unmatched junction bases numbered 3, after V lost 1 base and J lost 3 bases. CDR3 sequence reads: CSARGWDSYEQYF. CDR3 coding DNA: TGCAGTGCTAGAGGATGGGACAGCTACGAGCAGTACTTC.

Ten or more counts support this clonotype. This chain links TRBV4-2 with TRBJ1-5; D might be TRBD1 (6 bases). CDR3 size: 13 residues. Germline V CDR1 and CDR2: LGHNA, YNFKEQ. Trimming took 0 bases from V and 15 from J, leaving 15 bases between them. CDR3 protein: CASSQDVGGERHF. The CDR3 DNA is TGTGCCAGCAGCCAAGACGTAGGGGGTGAACGGCATTTT.

A note on this clonotype: A much larger clonotype is one base distant, so this may be a read error. This chain uses TRBV5-1 with TRBJ2-5, with 7 bases fitting TRBD1. Germline V gene data show CDR1 as SGHRS and CDR2 as YFSETQ. The CDR3 loop spans 14 amino acids. CDR3 sequence (DNA): TGCGCCCGCAGTCGAGGACAGGTCGGAGAGACCCAGTACTTC. Translated, it gives CARSRGQVGETQYF.

This clonotype was counted at least ten times. This chain links TRBV6-6 with TRBJ1-3; D not certain. Germline V gives CDR1 MNHNY, CDR2 SVGAGI (reference sequence). Between the trimmed V and J ends, which lost 7 bases and 1 base, there was a span of 11 bases. CDR3 length: 14 residues. Written as DNA, the CDR3 is TGTGCCAGCAATCTGGGCGGATCTGGAAACACCATATATTTT. Its translation is CASNLGGSGNTIYF.

This chain joins TRBV12-3 or TRBV12-4 and TRBJ2-7, with TRBD1 matching over 10 bases. The CDR3 has 15 amino acids. V dropped 4 bases and J dropped 7; count of bases not matched to a gene: 10. The CDR3 spells CASSWGPTDRGEQYF. The CDR3 DNA reads TGTGCCAGCAGTTGGGGCCCCACGGACAGGGGGGAGCAGTACTTC.

About this clonotype: A much larger clonotype is one base distant, so this may be a read error. This chain joins TRBV4-3 and TRBJ2-7, with D unclear. CDR3 length: 13 amino acids. Germline CDR1 is LGHNA and CDR2 is YSLEER. The CDR3 DNA reads TGCGCCGGCAGCCAAGATGGGACCTACGAGCAGTACTTC. This translates into CAGSQDGTYEQYF.

The chain recombines TRBV20-1 with TRBJ1-5; D is undetermined. Germline lookup yields CDR1 DFQATT and CDR2 SNEGSKA (reference sequence). V lost 0 bases and J 0 bases, leaving 12 bases between the germline ends. The CDR3 runs to 16 residues. This CDR3 is CSARDMRDYSNQPQHF. The CDR3 coding sequence is TGCAGTGCTAGAGATATGCGTGACTATAGCAATCAGCCCCAGCATTTT.

The chain links TRBV24-1 to TRBJ2-2, with TRBD2 identical over 8 bases. Germline assignment: CDR1 KGHDR and CDR2 SFDVKD. The CDR3 consists of 14 residues. The V segment lost 5 bases and the J segment 7 bases; nucleotides outside the gene matches: 5. The CDR3 is CATSATGTSGELFF. The CDR3 coding sequence is TGTGCCACCAGTGCCACCGGGACTAGCGGGGAGCTGTTTTTT.

J is TRBJ2-6 and V is TRBV25-1, with 7 bases lining up with TRBD1. Trimming at V came to 6 bases and at J to 1 base, leaving 9 bases not matched to a gene. The CDR3 totals 17 residues. The V gene's germline CDR1 is MGHDK and CDR2 SYGVNS. The CDR3: CASRNRGWGSGANVLTF. In DNA, the CDR3 is TGTGCCAGCAGAAACAGGGGATGGGGATCTGGGGCCAACGTCCTGACTTTC.

The chain is built from TRBV24-1 and TRBJ2-1; D might be TRBD1 or TRBD2, each matching 6 bases. Germline CDR1 is KGHDR and CDR2 is SFDVKD. CDR3 size: 16 residues. Trimming took 4 bases from V and 11 from J, leaving 23 bases between them. DNA for the CDR3: TGTGCCACCAGTGACCGTAACCTTCTGAATGGGGGGCAGCAGTTCTTC. This translates into CATSDRNLLNGGQQFF.

The genes are TRBV11-2 and TRBJ2-5; D is possibly TRBD2 (6 bases). The V gene's germline CDR1 is SGHAT and CDR2 FQNNGV. Trimming left V 8 bases short and J 5 bases short, with 21 bases between. CDR3 size: 15 residues. In DNA, the CDR3 is TGTGCCAGCGGCCAGACAGACGGGAGTTGGGAGACCCAGTACTTC. Protein: CASGQTDGSWETQYF.

The sample holds many counts of this clonotype. This chain joins TRBV9 and TRBJ2-2; D uncertain. Trimming cost V 4 bases and J 2 bases, with 12 bases left between them. CDR3 length: 15 amino acids. Germline V CDR1 and CDR2: SGDLS, YYNGEE. The CDR3 reads CASSSDMINTGELFF. The DNA for the CDR3 is TGTGCCAGCAGCTCCGACATGATAAACACCGGGGAGCTGTTTTTT.

With regard to this clonotype: A much larger clone differs from this one at a single base, so this may be a read error. The V call is TRBV7-2, the J call TRBJ2-5; unclear D gene. Looked up from germline, CDR1 is SGHTA and CDR2 is FQGNSA. The V end was cut by 6 bases, the J end by 5 bases, with 19 bases between. CDR3 size: 15 residues. CDR3 DNA sequence: TGTGCCAGCAGTCATGTGAGCCGGGTCTTGGAGACCCAGTACTTC. Encoded protein: CASSHVSRVLETQYF.

The CDR3 coding sequence is TGTGCCAGCTCCCTCCCGGGACAGGGAAACGAGCAGTACTTC. This encodes CASSLPGQGNEQYF. The V gene is TRBV7-6, the J gene TRBJ2-7; TRBD1 aligns across 9 bases. After removal of 8 bases from V and 5 bases from J, the junction contained 10 bases not matched to a gene. Germline V CDR1 and CDR2: SGHVS, FNYEAQ. The CDR3 covers 14 residues.

This clonotype was seen repeatedly, ten times or more. CDR3 DNA: TGTGCCAGTAGTCCGGGACAGGGTTTATACGAGCAGTACTTC. Encoded protein: CASSPGQGLYEQYF. V gene TRBV19 combines with J gene TRBJ2-7; 9 nucleotides agree with TRBD1. CDR3 size: 14 residues. Trimming at V came to 5 bases and at J to 4 bases, leaving 6 bases not matched to a gene. The germline V gene has CDR1 LNHDA and CDR2 SQIVND (reference sequence).

As concerns this clonotype: One junction end does not reproduce the germline sequence, and a read error may be involved. J is TRBJ1-1 and V is TRBV10-3; D uncertain. CDR3 length: 12 residues. In germline, CDR1 is ENHRY, CDR2 SYGVKD. The CDR3 region is CTISALGTEAFF. The CDR3 DNA sequence: TGTACCATCAGTGCCCTTGGCACTGAAGCTTTCTTT.

This clonotype was seen ten or more times. The chain is built from TRBV19 and TRBJ1-4; D is ambiguous. Germline V gives CDR1 LNHDA, CDR2 SQIVND (reference sequence). The V end lost 7 bases, the J end lost 5 bases, and 14 bases lay between the germline ends. CDR3 length: 14 residues. The CDR3 is CASKRAQENEKLFF. DNA for the CDR3: TGTGCCAGTAAGAGGGCCCAGGAGAATGAAAAACTGTTTTTT.

This clonotype turned up a few times. V and J are TRBV12-3 or TRBV12-4 and TRBJ1-3; D gene uncertain. The CDR3 runs 16 residues. Between the trimmed V and J ends, which lost 6 bases and 3 bases, there was a span of 18 bases. The chain's CDR3 is CASSRSDPRIGNTIYF. CDR3 bases: TGTGCCAGCAGCCGCTCCGACCCTCGAATTGGAAACACCATATATTTT.

On this clonotype: The CDR3 end shows no conserved phenylalanine or tryptophan, and so a read error is likely. The rearrangement uses TRBV2 and TRBJ2-5; TRBD2 matches 8 bases. The CDR3 loop spans 14 amino acids. Germline V gives CDR1 SNHLY, CDR2 FYNNEI. The CDR3, as DNA: TGTGTCAGCCCCGGGCGGGGGGCCAAGGAGACCCAGTACCTC. This translates into CVSPGRGAKETQYL.

The chain recombines TRBV25-1 with TRBJ2-3, with 8 bases that match TRBD2. Germline loops: CDR1 MGHDK, CDR2 SYGVNS. CDR3 size: 17 residues. Losses at the gene ends were 6 bases for V and 3 bases for J; bases not matched to a gene: 14. Written as DNA, the CDR3 is TGTGCCAGCAGCGTAACTCTCACGGGAGGGCCAACAGATACGCAGTATTTT. This codes for CASSVTLTGGPTDTQYF. The complete variable domain, with remaining parts taken from reference TRBV25-1 and TRBJ2-3, reads EADIYQTPRYLVIGTGKKITLECSQTMGHDKMYWYQQDPGMELHLIHYSYGVNSTEKGDLSSESTVSRIRTEHFPLTLESARPSHTSQYLCASSVTLTGGPTDTQYFGPGTRLTVL.

This clonotype was seen at least ten times. This chain joins TRBV7-3 and TRBJ2-2; no firm D call. This CDR3 is 13 amino acids long. Per the germline V gene, CDR1 is SGHTA and CDR2 is FQGTGA. With 4 bases removed from V and 4 bases from J, the gap between germline ends came to 7 bases. CDR3 region: CASSSHPTGELFF. The CDR3 DNA reads as TGTGCCAGCAGCTCCCATCCCACCGGGGAGCTGTTTTTT.

This clonotype has ten or more counts. This CDR3 is CASSIPGNQPQHF. As DNA, the CDR3 is TGTGCCAGTAGTATACCGGGGAATCAGCCCCAGCATTTT. The chain uses TRBV19 and TRBJ1-5; D gene uncertain. The germline gives CDR1 LNHDA, CDR2 SQIVND (reference sequence). This CDR3 region has 13 residues. The ends were cut back, 2 bases at V and 4 bases at J, with 6 bases in the middle.

This clonotype occurred many times. This sequence joins TRBV9 and TRBJ1-5, with 8 bases lining up with TRBD1. Looked up from germline, CDR1 is SGDLS and CDR2 is YYNGEE. The CDR3 sequence is 14 residues long. With 3 bases clipped from V and 9 bases from J, the junction kept 8 bases outside the gene matches. The CDR3 DNA follows: TGTGCCAGCAGCGCCGACAGGGGAGCAGGGCCCCAGCATTTT. It specifies CASSADRGAGPQHF.

This chain connects TRBV7-3 to TRBJ1-6; 10 bases align to TRBD1. The CDR3 extends over 15 amino acids. CDR1 and CDR2 from the germline V gene are SGHTA and FQGTGA. V lost 4 bases and J lost 8; bases outside the gene matches: 5. CDR3 loop: CASSSWGQGHSPLHF. The CDR3 bases are TGTGCCAGCAGCTCGTGGGGACAGGGGCATTCACCCCTCCACTTT.

This sequence joins TRBV5-6 and TRBJ1-2; a weak D match, TRBD1 (6 bases). The CDR3 has 14 amino acids. Germline CDR1 SGHDT, CDR2 YYEEEE. V was pared by 4 bases and J by 7 bases, with 17 bases between. The CDR3 region has the DNA TGTGCCAGCAGCGTGGGACAACCTCAGCTTGGCTACACCTTC. Encoded protein: CASSVGQPQLGYTF.

This clonotype came up many times. The gene calls are TRBV24-1 and TRBJ2-6; no clear D gene. CDR1 is KGHDR, CDR2 SFDVKD, per germline. The V and J ends lost 6 bases and 0 bases respectively, with 14 bases between them. There are 17 residues in the CDR3. CDR3 DNA: TGTGCCACCAGTTCCCAAGGGCTGATCTCTGGGGCCAACGTCCTGACTTTC. Encoded protein: CATSSQGLISGANVLTF.

In its sample, this clonotype was seen many times. The chain employs TRBV5-6 and TRBJ2-7; D not resolved. V was cut by 1 base and J by 1 base, with 15 bases left in between. The length of the CDR3 is 16 residues. Germline CDR1 is SGHDT and CDR2 is YYEEEE. CDR3 in DNA: TGTGCCAGCAGCTTGTGGCAGGAGCGACTTTCCTACGAGCAGTACTTC. It translates to CASSLWQERLSYEQYF.

Only a few counts were recorded for this clonotype. V gene TRBV6-6 combines with J gene TRBJ1-4; a possible D gene is TRBD1 (5 bases). The germline CDR1 and CDR2 sequences are MNHNY and SVGAGI (reference sequence). V was trimmed by 1 base and J by 5 bases, leaving 11 bases between them. The CDR3 length is 15 residues. CDR3 sequence reads: CASSYYGTENEKLFF. CDR3 nucleotides: TGTGCCAGCAGTTACTACGGGACGGAGAATGAAAAACTGTTTTTT.